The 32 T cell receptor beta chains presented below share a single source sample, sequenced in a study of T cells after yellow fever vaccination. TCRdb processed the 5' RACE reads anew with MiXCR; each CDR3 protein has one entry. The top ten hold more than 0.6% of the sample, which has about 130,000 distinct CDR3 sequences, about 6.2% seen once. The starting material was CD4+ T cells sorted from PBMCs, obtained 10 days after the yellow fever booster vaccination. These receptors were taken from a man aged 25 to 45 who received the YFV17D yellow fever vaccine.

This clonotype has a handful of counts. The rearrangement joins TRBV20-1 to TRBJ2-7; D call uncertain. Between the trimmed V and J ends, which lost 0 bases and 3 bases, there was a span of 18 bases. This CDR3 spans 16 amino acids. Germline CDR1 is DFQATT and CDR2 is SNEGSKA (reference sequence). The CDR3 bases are TGCAGTGCTAGAGAGGTCGGAGCACGAGCACACTACGAGCAGTACTTC. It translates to CSAREVGARAHYEQYF.

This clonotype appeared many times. In nucleotides, the CDR3 is TGTGCCAGCAGCTTAAGTGCGGACACTGAAGCTTTCTTT. It translates to CASSLSADTEAFF. The chain carries TRBV7-3 and TRBJ1-1, with unresolved D. CDR3 length: 13 amino acids. Germline CDR1 SGHTA, CDR2 FQGTGA. Trimming took off 1 base at V and 3 bases at J, with 6 bases between the two ends.

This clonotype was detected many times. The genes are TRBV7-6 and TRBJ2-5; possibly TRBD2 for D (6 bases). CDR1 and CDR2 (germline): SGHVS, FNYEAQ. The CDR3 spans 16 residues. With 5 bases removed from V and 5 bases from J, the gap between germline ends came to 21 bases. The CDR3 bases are TGTGCCAGCAGCAATTTCTCAGGGAGGCCTGGGGAGACCCAGTACTTC. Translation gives CASSNFSGRPGETQYF. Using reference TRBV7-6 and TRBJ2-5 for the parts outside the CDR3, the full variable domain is GAGVSQSPRYKVTKRGQDVALRCDPISGHVSLYWYRQALGQGPEFLTYFNYEAQQDKSGLPNDRFSAERPEGSISTLTIQRTEQRDSAMYRCASSNFSGRPGETQYFGPGTRLLVL.

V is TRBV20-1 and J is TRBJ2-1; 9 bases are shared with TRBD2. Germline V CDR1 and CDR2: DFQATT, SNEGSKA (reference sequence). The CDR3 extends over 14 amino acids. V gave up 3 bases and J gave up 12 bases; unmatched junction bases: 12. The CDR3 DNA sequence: TGCAGTGCTAGTGTAGCGGGAGCCGCCCTGGTGCAGTTCTTC. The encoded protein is CSASVAGAALVQFF.

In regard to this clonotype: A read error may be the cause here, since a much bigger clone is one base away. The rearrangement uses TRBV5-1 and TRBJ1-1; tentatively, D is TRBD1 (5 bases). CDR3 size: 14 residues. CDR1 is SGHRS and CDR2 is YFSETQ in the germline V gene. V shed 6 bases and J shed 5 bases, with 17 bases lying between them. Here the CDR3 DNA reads TGCGCCAGCAACGCGGGCCCGGGGGGGACTGAAGCTTTCTTT. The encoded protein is CASNAGPGGTEAFF.

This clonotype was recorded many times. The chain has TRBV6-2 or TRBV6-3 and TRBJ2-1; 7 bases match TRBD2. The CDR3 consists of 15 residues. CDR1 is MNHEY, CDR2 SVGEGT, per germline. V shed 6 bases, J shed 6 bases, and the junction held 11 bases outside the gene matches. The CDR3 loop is CASSRSRERVNEQFF. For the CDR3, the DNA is TGTGCCAGCAGCCGATCGCGGGAGAGGGTCAATGAGCAGTTCTTC.

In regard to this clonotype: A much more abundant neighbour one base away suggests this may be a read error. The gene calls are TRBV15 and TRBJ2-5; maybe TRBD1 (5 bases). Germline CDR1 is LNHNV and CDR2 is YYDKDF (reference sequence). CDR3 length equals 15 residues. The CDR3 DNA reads TGTACCACCAGCAGAGATTTGCAGGGTGGGGAGACCCAGTACTTC. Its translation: CTTSRDLQGGETQYF.

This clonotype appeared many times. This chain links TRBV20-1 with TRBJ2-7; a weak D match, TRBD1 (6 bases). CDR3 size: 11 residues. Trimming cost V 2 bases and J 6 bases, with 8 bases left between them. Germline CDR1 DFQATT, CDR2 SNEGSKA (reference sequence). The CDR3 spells CSARQGSEQYF. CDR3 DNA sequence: TGCAGTGCTAGACAGGGGAGCGAGCAGTACTTC.

The CDR3 loop is CASSLHTTRYNEQFF. CDR3 nucleotide sequence: TGTGCCAGCAGTTTACATACCACCAGGTACAATGAGCAGTTCTTC. The chain is built from TRBV28 and TRBJ2-1; no reliable D call. V was trimmed by 2 bases and J by 4 bases, leaving 12 bases between them. CDR1 MDHEN and CDR2 SYDVKM come from the germline V gene. The CDR3 has 15 amino acids.

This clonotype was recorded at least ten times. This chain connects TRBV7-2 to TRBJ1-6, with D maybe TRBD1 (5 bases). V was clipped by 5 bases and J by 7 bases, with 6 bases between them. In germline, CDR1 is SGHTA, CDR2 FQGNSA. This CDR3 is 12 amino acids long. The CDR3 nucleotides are TGTGCCAGCAGCCGACAGAATTCACCCCTCCACTTT. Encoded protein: CASSRQNSPLHF.

This CDR3 is CASGAETTGELFF. For the CDR3, the DNA is TGTGCCAGCGGGGCGGAGACCACCGGGGAGCTGTTTTTT. This chain uses TRBV7-8 with TRBJ2-2, with a possible D match to TRBD1 (5 bases). Trimming shortened V by 8 bases and J by 4 bases, and 11 bases separated the two germline ends. The CDR3 extends over 13 amino acids. Germline V gives CDR1 SGHVS, CDR2 FQNEAQ.

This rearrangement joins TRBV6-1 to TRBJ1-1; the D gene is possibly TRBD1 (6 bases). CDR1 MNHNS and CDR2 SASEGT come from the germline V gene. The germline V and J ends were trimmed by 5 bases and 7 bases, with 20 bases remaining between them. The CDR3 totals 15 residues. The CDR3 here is CASSPPRGGPLEAFF. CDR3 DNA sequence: TGTGCCAGCAGTCCCCCGAGAGGGGGACCCCTTGAAGCTTTCTTT.

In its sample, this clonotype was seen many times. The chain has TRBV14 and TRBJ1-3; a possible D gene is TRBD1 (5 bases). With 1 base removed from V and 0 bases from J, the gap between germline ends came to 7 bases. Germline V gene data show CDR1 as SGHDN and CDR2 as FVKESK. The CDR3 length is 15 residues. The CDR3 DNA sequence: TGTGCCAGCAGCCAAGTCGGGGCCTCTGGAAACACCATATATTTT. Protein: CASSQVGASGNTIYF.

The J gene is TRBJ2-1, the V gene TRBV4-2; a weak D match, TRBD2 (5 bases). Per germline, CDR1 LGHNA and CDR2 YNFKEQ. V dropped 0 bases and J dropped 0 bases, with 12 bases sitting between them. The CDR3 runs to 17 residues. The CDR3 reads CASSQEPSGSSYNEQFF. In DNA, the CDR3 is TGTGCCAGCAGCCAAGAGCCGAGCGGAAGCTCCTACAATGAGCAGTTCTTC.

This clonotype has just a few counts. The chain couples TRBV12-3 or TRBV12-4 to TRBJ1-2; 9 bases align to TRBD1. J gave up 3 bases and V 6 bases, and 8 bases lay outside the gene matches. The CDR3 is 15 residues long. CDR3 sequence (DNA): TGTGCCAGCAGACCGGGACAGGGACTTGACTATGGCTACACCTTC. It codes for CASRPGQGLDYGYTF.

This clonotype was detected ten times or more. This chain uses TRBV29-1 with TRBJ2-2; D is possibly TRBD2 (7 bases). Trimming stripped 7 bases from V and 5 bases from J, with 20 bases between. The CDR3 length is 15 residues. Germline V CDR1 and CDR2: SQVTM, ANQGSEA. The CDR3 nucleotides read TGCAGCGCTGGGGGGGCTAGCGGAGTGACCGGGGAGCTGTTTTTT. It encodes CSAGGASGVTGELFF.

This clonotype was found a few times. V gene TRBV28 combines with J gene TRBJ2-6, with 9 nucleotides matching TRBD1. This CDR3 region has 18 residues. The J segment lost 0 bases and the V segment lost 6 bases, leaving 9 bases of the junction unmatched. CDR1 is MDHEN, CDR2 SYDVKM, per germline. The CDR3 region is CASSPMGQGYSGANVLTF. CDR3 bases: TGTGCCAGCAGCCCCATGGGACAGGGTTACTCTGGGGCCAACGTCCTGACTTTC.

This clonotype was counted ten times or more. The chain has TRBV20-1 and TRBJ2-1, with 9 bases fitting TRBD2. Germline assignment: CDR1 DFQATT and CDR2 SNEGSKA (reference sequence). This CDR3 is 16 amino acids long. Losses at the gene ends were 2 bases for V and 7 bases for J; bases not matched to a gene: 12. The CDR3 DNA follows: TGCAGTGCTAGACGAGGACTAGCGTATGGGGCTAATGAGCAGTTCTTC. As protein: CSARRGLAYGANEQFF.

CDR3 amino acids: CASSLVSGRAWGNEQFF. As DNA, the CDR3 is TGTGCCAGCAGCTTAGTTAGCGGGAGGGCCTGGGGCAATGAGCAGTTCTTC. The chain carries TRBV13 and TRBJ2-1; 11 bases map to TRBD2. With 1 base clipped from V and 6 bases from J, the junction kept 8 bases outside the gene matches. There are 17 residues in the CDR3. The V gene's germline CDR1 is PRHDT and CDR2 FYEKMQ (reference sequence).

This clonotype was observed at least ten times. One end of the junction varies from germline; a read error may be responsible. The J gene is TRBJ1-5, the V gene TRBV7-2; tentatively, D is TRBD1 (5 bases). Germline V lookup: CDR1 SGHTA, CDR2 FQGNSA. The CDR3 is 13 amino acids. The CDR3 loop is CASSVRGNQPQHF. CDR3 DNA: TGTGCCAGCAGCGTACGGGGCAACCAGCCCCAGCATTTT.

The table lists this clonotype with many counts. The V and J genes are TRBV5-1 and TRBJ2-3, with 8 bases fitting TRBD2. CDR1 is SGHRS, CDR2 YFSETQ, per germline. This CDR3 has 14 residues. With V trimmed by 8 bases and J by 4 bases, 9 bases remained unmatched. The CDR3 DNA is TGCGCCAGTAGACCCAGCGGGAGCGCAGATACGCAGTATTTT. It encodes CASRPSGSADTQYF.

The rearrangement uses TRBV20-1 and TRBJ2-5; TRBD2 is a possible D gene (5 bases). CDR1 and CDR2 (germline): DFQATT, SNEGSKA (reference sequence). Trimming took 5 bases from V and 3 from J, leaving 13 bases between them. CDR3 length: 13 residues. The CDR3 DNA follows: TGCAGTGCTGCAATCAGCGGAAAAGAGACCCAGTACTTC. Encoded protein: CSAAISGKETQYF.

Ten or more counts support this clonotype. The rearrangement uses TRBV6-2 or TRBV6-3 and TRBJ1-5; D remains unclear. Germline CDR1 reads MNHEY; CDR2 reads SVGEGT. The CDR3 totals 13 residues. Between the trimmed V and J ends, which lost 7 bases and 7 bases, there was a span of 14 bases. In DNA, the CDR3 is TGTGCCAGCACCCACAAGTTTTTACAGCCCCAGCATTTT. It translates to CASTHKFLQPQHF.

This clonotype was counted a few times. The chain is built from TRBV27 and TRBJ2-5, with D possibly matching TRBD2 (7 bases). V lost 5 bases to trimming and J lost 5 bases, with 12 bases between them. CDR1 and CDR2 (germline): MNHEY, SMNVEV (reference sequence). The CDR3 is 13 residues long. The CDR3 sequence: CASSEGGRETQYF. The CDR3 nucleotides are TGTGCCAGCAGTGAGGGGGGGAGGGAGACCCAGTACTTC.

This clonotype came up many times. The CDR3 is CASSAEQGGYEQYF. The CDR3 coding sequence is TGTGCCAGCAGCGCAGAACAGGGGGGGTACGAGCAGTACTTC. The rearrangement joins TRBV2 to TRBJ2-7; D might be TRBD1 (8 bases). With 6 bases removed from V and 4 bases from J, the gap between germline ends came to 16 bases. Germline V gene data show CDR1 as SNHLY and CDR2 as FYNNEI. The CDR3 consists of 14 residues.

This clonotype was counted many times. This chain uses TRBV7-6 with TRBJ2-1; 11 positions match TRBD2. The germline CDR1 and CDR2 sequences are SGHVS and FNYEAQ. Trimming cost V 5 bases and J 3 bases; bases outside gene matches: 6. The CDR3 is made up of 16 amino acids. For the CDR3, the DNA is TGTGCCAGCAGCCCGATAGCGGGAGGGGACTACAATGAGCAGTTCTTC. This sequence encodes CASSPIAGGDYNEQFF.

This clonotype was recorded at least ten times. The DNA of the CDR3 is TGTGCCAGCAGGTTAGGTGTTGAAGCTTTCTTT. This codes for CASRLGVEAFF. V gene TRBV28 combines with J gene TRBJ1-1; D not resolved. V gave up 6 bases and J gave up 7 bases, with 9 bases separating them. This CDR3 has 11 amino acids. Germline V CDR1 and CDR2: MDHEN, SYDVKM. The whole variable domain, remainder taken from reference TRBV28 and TRBJ1-1, is DVKVTQSSRYLVKRTGEKVFLECVQDMDHENMFWYRQDPGLGLRLIYFSYDVKMKEKGDIPEGYSVSREKKERFSLILESASTNQTSMYLCASRLGVEAFFGQGTRLTVV.

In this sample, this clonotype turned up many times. The CDR3 coding sequence is TGTGCCAGCAGCGCCCGGACAGATAAGGCCTACAATGAGCAGTTCTTC. As protein: CASSARTDKAYNEQFF. The chain combines TRBV7-9 with TRBJ2-1; D perhaps matches TRBD1 (6 bases). This CDR3 has 16 residues. Trimming stripped 5 bases from V and 2 bases from J, with 16 bases between. The germline V gene encodes CDR1 SEHNR and CDR2 FQNEAQ (reference sequence).

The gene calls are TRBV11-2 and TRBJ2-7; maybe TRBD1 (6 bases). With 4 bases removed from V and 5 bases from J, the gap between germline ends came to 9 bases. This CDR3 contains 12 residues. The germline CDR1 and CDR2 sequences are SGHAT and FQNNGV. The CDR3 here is CASSSQGNEQYF. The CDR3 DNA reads TGTGCCAGCAGCTCACAGGGAAACGAGCAGTACTTC.

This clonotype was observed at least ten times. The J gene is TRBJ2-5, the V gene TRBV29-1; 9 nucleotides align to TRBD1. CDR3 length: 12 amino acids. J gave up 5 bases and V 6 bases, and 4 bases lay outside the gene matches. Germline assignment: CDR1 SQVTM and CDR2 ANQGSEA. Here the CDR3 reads CSVRTGDETQYF. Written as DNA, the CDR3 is TGCAGCGTCAGGACAGGGGATGAGACCCAGTACTTC.

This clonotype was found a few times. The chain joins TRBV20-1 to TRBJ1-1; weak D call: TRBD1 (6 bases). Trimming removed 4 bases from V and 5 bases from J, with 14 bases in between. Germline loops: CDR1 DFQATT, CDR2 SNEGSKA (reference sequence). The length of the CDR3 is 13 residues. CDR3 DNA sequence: TGCAGTGCTAAGGGGGATCCTGAGACTGAAGCTTTCTTT. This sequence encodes CSAKGDPETEAFF.

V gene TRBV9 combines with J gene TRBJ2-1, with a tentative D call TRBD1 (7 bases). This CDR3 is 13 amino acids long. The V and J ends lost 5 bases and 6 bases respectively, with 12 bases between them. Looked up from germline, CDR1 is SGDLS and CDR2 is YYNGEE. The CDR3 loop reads CASRLQGGNEQFF. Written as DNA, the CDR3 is TGTGCCAGCAGACTTCAGGGGGGCAATGAGCAGTTCTTC. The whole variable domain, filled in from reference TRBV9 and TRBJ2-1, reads DSGVTQTPKHLITATGQRVTLRCSPRSGDLSVYWYQQSLDQGLQFLIQYYNGEERAKGNILERFSAQQFPDLHSELNLSSLELGDSALYFCASRLQGGNEQFFGPGTRLTVL.